The rows below give T cell receptor beta chains drawn from one sample of a study of HIV-infected children after antiretroviral therapy interruption. TCRdb passed the 3' RACE reads through MiXCR, listing each CDR3 protein once. The data contain 90,000 or so distinct CDR3 sequences, less than 7% of them singletons. Material: CD45RA+ CD4+ T cells from PBMCs, pooled from several time points, obtained from a donor given antiretroviral therapy, either interrupted or continuous. The receptors were sampled from a pool of human donors with HIV. CDR3s include the opening cysteine and the closing phenylalanine or tryptophan. D genes are given only for firm matches. Not every row has a clone size; where given, it reads once, few, many or a size class.

many	TRBV15	.	TRBJ1-1	14	TGTGCCACCAGCAGGGTGAAAGGGGGCACTGAAGCTTTCTTT	CATSRVKGGTEAFF
few	TRBV3-1	.	TRBJ1-5	13	TGTGCCAGCAGCCAAGATCCGGATCAGCCCCAGCATTTT	CASSQDPDQPQHF
many	TRBV12-3/TRBV12-4	TRBD1	TRBJ1-2	17	TGTGCCAGCAGTCCGGGACAGGGCGCGGATGTTGGATATGGCTACACCTTC	CASSPGQGADVGYGYTF
many	TRBV27	.	TRBJ2-3	14	TGTGCCAGCAGTTTACAACTAGCACCCGATACGCAGTATTTT	CASSLQLAPDTQYF
many	TRBV6-1	.	TRBJ1-5	16	TGTGCCAGCAGTAGAGAAACTCGACAGGGCAATCAGCCCCAGCATTTT	CASSRETRQGNQPQHF
few	TRBV9	.	TRBJ2-7	17	TGTGCCAGCAGCGTAGGAAGCACCGCCGCTAGCTCCTACGAGCAGTACTTC	CASSVGSTAASSYEQYF
many	TRBV19	.	TRBJ2-4	15	TGTGCCAGCAGTATACCAGGGTACAGTCAAAACACCTTGTACTTT	CASSIPGYSQNTLYF
few	TRBV15	.	TRBJ2-7	13	TGTGCCACCAGCCCCCCCGCTCAGGTCGAGCAGTACTTC	CATSPPAQVEQYF
.	TRBV21-1	.	TRBJ2-7	12	TGTGCCAGCAGCACCGACCGGGACGAGCAGTACTTC	CASSTDRDEQYF
few	TRBV30	TRBD1	TRBJ1-2	14	TGTGCCTGGACAAACTTCTTAACTGACAGGGCCTACACCTTC	CAWTNFLTDRAYTF
many	TRBV20-1	.	TRBJ2-5	16	TGCAGTGCTAGACTCTTGGGGGCGGGGCGCCAAGAGACCCAGTACTTC	CSARLLGAGRQETQYF
.	TRBV6-6	TRBD1	TRBJ2-5	15	TGTGCCAGCAGTACCGGACAGGGCAGGCAGGGTGACCAGTACTTC	CASSTGQGRQGDQYF
many	TRBV29-1	.	TRBJ1-2	18	TGCAGCGTTGATTCATATAGGACCTCTTTGGCGAGGGGCTATGGCTACACCTTC	CSVDSYRTSLARGYGYTF
many	TRBV20-1	.	TRBJ1-2	13	TGCAGTGCTAGGTATTCCCCGAACTATGGCTACACCTTC	CSARYSPNYGYTF
few	TRBV19	.	TRBJ1-5	15	TGTGCCAGTAGTATCGCCAGAGCTAGCAATCAGCCCCAGCATTTT	CASSIARASNQPQHF
many	TRBV20-1	.	TRBJ2-5	18	TGCAGTGCAACCTCAGGGTGGAGGACCCAAGTGAGCCAAGAGACCCAGTACTTC	CSATSGWRTQVSQETQYF
many	TRBV7-3	.	TRBJ1-1	15	TGTGCCAGCAGCTTAATAGGGACACCGGACACTGAAGCTTTCTTT	CASSLIGTPDTEAFF
.	TRBV27	.	TRBJ2-2	15	TGTGCCAGCAGTTTGGGGACACCGAACACCGGGGAGCTGTTTTTT	CASSLGTPNTGELFF
many	TRBV5-4	TRBD2	TRBJ2-2	16	TGTGCCAGCAGCTTGGGACTAGCGGACAGCACCGGGGAGCTGTTTTTT	CASSLGLADSTGELFF
.	TRBV5-6	.	TRBJ1-4	16	TGTGCCAGCAGCTCCGGGACTCGAACAACTAATGAAAAACTGTTTTTT	CASSSGTRTTNEKLFF
many	TRBV7-8	TRBD1	TRBJ1-2	14	TGTGCCAGCAGCTTCTCGACAGGGGCGAGTGGCTACACCTTC	CASSFSTGASGYTF
many	TRBV2	TRBD1	TRBJ1-5	15	TGTGCCAGCAGATACAGGGGGCACGGAGGTCAGCCCCAGCATTTT	CASRYRGHGGQPQHF
many	TRBV12-3/TRBV12-4	.	TRBJ1-1	14	TGTGCCAGCAGGACACACAAAGAATCCACTGAAGCTTTCTTT	CASRTHKESTEAFF
few	TRBV20-1	TRBD1	TRBJ2-7	13	TGCAGTGCGGAAACAGGGGGACCCTACGAGCAGTACTTC	CSAETGGPYEQYF
few	TRBV5-1	.	TRBJ2-7	12	TGCGCCAGCAGCTTGGAACCCTACGAGCAGTACTTC	CASSLEPYEQYF
many	TRBV2	.	TRBJ1-2	14	TGTGCCAGCAGTGGCGACAGGTTATTTGATGGCTACACCTTC	CASSGDRLFDGYTF
.	TRBV12-3/TRBV12-4	TRBD1	TRBJ1-5	12	TGTGCCAGCAGCGGACAGGGCCAACCCCAGCATTTT	CASSGQGQPQHF
many	TRBV9	TRBD2	TRBJ2-2	16	TGTGCCAGCAGCGCACCAGCGGGAGTCACCACCGGGGAGCTGTTTTTT	CASSAPAGVTTGELFF
many	TRBV2	TRBD1	TRBJ2-3	16	TGTGCCAGCAGTGCCCCGGGACAGGGGAGGGCAGATACGCAGTATTTT	CASSAPGQGRADTQYF
.	TRBV5-1	.	TRBJ2-4	14	TGCGCCAGCAGGCTTACAGGGTCCCAAAACATTCAGTACTTC	CASRLTGSQNIQYF
.	TRBV5-6	.	TRBJ2-4	11	TGTGCCAGCAGCTTGGAGAACATTCAGTACTTC	CASSLENIQYF
many	TRBV10-2	.	TRBJ2-7	12	TGTGCCAGCAGTGATGCTGGCTATGAACAGTACTTC	CASSDAGYEQYF
.	TRBV5-1	TRBD2	TRBJ2-7	16	TGCGCCAGCAGCTTGGGGACTAGCCTATTGGACTACGAGCAGTACTTC	CASSLGTSLLDYEQYF
.	TRBV5-1	.	TRBJ2-7	15	TGCGCCAGCAGCTCCCGGACAGCGATCTCCTACGAGCAGTACTTC	CASSSRTAISYEQYF
many	TRBV12-5	.	TRBJ2-5	15	TGTGCTAGTGGTTTGGAAGGGGCGGGCTGGGAGACCCAGTACTTC	CASGLEGAGWETQYF
many	TRBV6-5	.	TRBJ2-2	13	TGTGCCAGCAGTTCCCTGGGGACCGGGGAGCTGTTTTTT	CASSSLGTGELFF
many	TRBV20-1	TRBD1	TRBJ1-5	15	TGCAGTGCTAGAGATGAGTCAGGGGGTGATCAGCCCCAGCATTTT	CSARDESGGDQPQHF
many	TRBV5-1	.	TRBJ1-1	23	TGCGCCAGCAGCTTAGCCGCCGTGATAGGGGGGGCGTCGACCCGGCGTCGAATGACTGAAGCTTTCTTT	CASSLAAVIGGASTRRRMTEAFF
few	TRBV30	.	TRBJ1-1	15	TGTGCCTGGAGTGTACGCGGGGGCCTGAACACTGAAGCTTTCTTT	CAWSVRGGLNTEAFF
many	TRBV2	.	TRBJ2-5	12	TGTGCCAGCACCGGGCCCGATGGGACCCAGTACTTC	CASTGPDGTQYF
few	TRBV11-3	TRBD1	TRBJ2-2	17	TGTGCCAGCAGCCCCTTTGCCGGACAGGGTGGCACCGGGGAGCTGTTTTTT	CASSPFAGQGGTGELFF
many	TRBV10-3	TRBD1	TRBJ1-2	14	TGTGCCATCAGTGTAGTCAAAGGGGGCGATGGCTACACCTTC	CAISVVKGGDGYTF
few	TRBV7-3	.	TRBJ2-1	14	TGTGCCAGCAGCTTACTCTCAGGGCGGGATGAGCAGTTCTTC	CASSLLSGRDEQFF
many	TRBV29-1	.	TRBJ2-2	13	TGCAGCGTCTCCAGTAAGAACACCCGGGAGCTGTTTTTT	CSVSSKNTRELFF
many	TRBV3-1	.	TRBJ1-4	14	TGTGCCAGCAGCCAATCGGACCGAGAACGGAAACTGTTTTTT	CASSQSDRERKLFF